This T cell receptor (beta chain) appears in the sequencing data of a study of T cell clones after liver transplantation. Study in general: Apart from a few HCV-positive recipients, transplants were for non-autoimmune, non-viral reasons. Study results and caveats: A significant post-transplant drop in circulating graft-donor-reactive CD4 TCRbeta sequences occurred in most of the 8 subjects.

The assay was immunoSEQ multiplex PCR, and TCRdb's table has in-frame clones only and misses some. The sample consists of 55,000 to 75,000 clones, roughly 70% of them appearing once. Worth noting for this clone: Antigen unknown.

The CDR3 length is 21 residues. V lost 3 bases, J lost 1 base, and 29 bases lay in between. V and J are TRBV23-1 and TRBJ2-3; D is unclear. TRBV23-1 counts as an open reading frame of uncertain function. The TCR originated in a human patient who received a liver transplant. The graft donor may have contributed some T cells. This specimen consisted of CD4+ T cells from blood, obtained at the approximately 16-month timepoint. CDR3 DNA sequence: TGCGCCAGCAGTCAGAACACTTTTGATCCGGCTTATTGGAGATGCACAGATACGCAGTATTTT. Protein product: CASSQNTFDPAYWRCTDTQYF.